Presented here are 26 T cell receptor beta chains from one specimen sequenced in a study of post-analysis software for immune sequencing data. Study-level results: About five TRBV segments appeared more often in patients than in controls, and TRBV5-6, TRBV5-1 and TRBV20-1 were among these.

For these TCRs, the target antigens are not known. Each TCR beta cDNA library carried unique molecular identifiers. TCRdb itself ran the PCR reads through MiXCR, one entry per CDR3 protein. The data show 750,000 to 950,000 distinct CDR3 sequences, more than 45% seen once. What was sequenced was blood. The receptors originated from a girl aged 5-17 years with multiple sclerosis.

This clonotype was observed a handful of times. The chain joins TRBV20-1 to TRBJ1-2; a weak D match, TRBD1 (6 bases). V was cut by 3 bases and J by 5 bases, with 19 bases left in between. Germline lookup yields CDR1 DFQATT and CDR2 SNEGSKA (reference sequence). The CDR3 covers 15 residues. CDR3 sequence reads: CSASPGGGGAYGYTF. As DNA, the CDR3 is TGCAGTGCTAGCCCCGGGGGAGGGGGGGCTTATGGCTACACCTTC.

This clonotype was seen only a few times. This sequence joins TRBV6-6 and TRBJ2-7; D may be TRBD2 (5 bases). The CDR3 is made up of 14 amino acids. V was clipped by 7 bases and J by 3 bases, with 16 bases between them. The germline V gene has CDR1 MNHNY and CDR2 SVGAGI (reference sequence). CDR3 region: CASTPVAGGYEQYF. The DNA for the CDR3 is TGTGCCAGCACCCCGGTCGCTGGAGGCTACGAGCAGTACTTC.

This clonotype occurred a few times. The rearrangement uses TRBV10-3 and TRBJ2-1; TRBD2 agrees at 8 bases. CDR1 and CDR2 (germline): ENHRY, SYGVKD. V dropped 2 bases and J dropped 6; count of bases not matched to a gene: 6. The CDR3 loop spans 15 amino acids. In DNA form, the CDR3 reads TGTGCCATCAGTGAGACCGACAGCGGGGGCAATGAGCAGTTCTTC. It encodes CAISETDSGGNEQFF.

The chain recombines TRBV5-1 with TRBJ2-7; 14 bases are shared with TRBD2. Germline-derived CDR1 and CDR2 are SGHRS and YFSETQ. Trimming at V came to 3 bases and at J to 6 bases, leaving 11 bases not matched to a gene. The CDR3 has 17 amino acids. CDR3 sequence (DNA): TGCGCCAGCAGCTCGGGACTAGCGGGAGACGTCGGGGGCGAGCAGTACTTC. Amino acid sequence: CASSSGLAGDVGGEQYF.

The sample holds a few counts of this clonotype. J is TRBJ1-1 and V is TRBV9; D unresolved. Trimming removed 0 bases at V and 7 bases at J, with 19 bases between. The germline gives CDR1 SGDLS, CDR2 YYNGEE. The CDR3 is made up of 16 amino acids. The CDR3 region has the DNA TGTGCCAGCAGCGTAGCTGGAAACAGCCTTGGTGGTGAAGCTTTCTTT. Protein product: CASSVAGNSLGGEAFF.

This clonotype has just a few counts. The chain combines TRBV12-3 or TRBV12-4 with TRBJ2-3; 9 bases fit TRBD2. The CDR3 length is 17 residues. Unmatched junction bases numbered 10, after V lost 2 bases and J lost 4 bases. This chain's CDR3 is CASSLPRGAGGPDTQYF. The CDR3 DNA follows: TGTGCCAGCAGTTTACCCCGGGGAGCGGGAGGTCCAGATACGCAGTATTTT.

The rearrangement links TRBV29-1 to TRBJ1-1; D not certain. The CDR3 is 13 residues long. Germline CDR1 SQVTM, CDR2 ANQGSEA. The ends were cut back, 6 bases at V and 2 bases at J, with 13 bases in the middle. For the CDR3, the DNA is TGCAGCGTCGCTTGGGAGGGCAACACTGAAGCTTTCTTT. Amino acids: CSVAWEGNTEAFF.

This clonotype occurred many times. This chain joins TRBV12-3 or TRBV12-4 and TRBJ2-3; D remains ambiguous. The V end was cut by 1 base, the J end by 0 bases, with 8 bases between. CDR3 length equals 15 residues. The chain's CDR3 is CASSLGSHSTDTQYF. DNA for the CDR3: TGTGCCAGCAGTTTAGGCAGTCATAGCACAGATACGCAGTATTTT.

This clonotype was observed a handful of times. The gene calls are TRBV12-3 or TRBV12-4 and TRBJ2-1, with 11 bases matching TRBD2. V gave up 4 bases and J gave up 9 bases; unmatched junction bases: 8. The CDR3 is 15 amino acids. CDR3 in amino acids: CASSSIAGGPPEQFF. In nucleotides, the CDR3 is TGTGCCAGCAGTTCCATAGCGGGAGGGCCGCCTGAGCAGTTCTTC.

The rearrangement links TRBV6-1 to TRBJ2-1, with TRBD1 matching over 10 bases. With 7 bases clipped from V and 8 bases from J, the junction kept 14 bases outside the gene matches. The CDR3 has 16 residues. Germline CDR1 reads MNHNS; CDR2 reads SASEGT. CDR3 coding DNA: TGTGCCAGCAATCCCGACCCGGGACAGGGGACGTATGAGCAGTTCTTC. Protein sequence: CASNPDPGQGTYEQFF.

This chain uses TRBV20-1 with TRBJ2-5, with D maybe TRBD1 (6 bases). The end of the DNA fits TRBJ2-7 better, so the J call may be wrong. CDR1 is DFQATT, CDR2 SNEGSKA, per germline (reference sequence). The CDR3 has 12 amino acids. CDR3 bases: TGCAGTGCGATGAGTCAGGGGTACGAGCAGTACTTC. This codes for CSAMSQGYEQYF.

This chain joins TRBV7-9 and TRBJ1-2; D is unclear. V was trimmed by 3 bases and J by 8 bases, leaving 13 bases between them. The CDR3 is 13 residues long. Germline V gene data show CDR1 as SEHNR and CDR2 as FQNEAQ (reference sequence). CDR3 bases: TGTGCCAGCAGCTTTAACAGTCCTGAGGGCTACACCTTC. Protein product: CASSFNSPEGYTF.

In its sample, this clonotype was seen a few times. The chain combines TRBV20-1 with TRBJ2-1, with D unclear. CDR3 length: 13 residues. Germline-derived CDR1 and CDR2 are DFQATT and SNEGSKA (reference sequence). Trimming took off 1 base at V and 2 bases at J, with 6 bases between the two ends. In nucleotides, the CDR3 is TGCAGTGCTAGAGTACCCCCCTACAATGAGCAGTTCTTC. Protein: CSARVPPYNEQFF.

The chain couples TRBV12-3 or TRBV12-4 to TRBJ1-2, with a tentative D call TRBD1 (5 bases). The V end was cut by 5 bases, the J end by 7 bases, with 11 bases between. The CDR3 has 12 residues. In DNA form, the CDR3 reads TGTGCCAGCAGTAATCAGGGATTTGGCTACACCTTC. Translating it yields CASSNQGFGYTF.

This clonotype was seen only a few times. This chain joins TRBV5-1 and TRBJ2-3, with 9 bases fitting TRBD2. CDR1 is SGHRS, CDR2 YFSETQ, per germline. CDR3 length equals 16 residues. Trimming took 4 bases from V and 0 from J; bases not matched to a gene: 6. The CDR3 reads CASSPGLAPSTDTQYF. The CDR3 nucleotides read TGCGCCAGCAGCCCCGGACTAGCGCCTAGCACAGATACGCAGTATTTT. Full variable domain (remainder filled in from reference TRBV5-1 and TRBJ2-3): KAGVTQTPRYLIKTRGQQVTLSCSPISGHRSVSWYQQTPGQGLQFLFEYFSETQRNKGNFPGRFSGRQFSNSRSEMNVSTLELGDSALYLCASSPGLAPSTDTQYFGPGTRLTVL.

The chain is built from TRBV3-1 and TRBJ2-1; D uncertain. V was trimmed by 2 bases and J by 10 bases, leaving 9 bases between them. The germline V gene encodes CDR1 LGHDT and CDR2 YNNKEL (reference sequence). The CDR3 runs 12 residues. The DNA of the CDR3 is TGTGCCAGCAGCCAATTGCGGCCGGAGCAGTTCTTC. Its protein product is CASSQLRPEQFF.

CDR3 in amino acids: CASSLVSAGGPYEQYF. The CDR3 nucleotides read TGCGCCAGCAGCTTGGTATCGGCGGGAGGCCCCTACGAGCAGTACTTC. The rearrangement joins TRBV5-1 to TRBJ2-7; 8 nucleotides agree with TRBD2. The CDR3 runs to 16 residues. Trimming cost V 0 bases and J 2 bases; bases outside gene matches: 7. Germline-derived CDR1 and CDR2 are SGHRS and YFSETQ.

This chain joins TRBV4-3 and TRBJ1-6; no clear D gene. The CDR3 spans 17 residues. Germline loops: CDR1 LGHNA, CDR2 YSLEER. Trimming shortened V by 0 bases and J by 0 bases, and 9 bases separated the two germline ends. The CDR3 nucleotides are TGCGCCAGCAGCCAAGAGGGTCGAAGCTCCTATAATTCACCCCTCCACTTT. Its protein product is CASSQEGRSSYNSPLHF.

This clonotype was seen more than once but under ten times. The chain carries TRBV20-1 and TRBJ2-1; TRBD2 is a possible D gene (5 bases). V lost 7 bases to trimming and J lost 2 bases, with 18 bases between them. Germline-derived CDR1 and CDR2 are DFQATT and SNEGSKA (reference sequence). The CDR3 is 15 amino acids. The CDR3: CSVPTPGGPYNEQFF. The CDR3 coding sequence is TGCAGTGTCCCGACCCCAGGCGGGCCCTACAATGAGCAGTTCTTC.

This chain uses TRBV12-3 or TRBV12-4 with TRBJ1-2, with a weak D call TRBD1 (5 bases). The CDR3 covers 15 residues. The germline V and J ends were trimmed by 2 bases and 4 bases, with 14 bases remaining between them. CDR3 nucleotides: TGTGCCAGCAGTTTAAGGGGCGTTAGGGCCTATGGCTACACCTTC. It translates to CASSLRGVRAYGYTF.

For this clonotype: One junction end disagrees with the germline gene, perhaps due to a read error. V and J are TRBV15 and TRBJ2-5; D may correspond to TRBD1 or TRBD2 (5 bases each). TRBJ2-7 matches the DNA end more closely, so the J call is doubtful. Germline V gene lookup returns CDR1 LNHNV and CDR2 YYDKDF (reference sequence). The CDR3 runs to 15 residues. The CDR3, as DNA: TGTGCCGCCAGCGTCAGCATTGTTGGGGGCTACGAGCAGTACTTC. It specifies CAASVSIVGGYEQYF.

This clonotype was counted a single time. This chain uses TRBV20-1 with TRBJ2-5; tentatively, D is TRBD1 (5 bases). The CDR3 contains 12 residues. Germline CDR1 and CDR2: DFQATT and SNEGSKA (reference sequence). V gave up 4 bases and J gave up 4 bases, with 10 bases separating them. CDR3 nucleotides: TGCAGTGCTATGTTGGGGCGAGAGACCCAGTACTTC. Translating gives CSAMLGRETQYF.

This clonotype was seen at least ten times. DNA for the CDR3: TGCGCCAGCAGCCAACTAGCGGGAGGCTACAATGAGCAGTTCTTC. Translation: CASSQLAGGYNEQFF. The chain uses TRBV5-1 and TRBJ2-1, with 12 bases aligning to TRBD2. Looked up from germline, CDR1 is SGHRS and CDR2 is YFSETQ. J lost 3 bases, V lost 4 bases, and 2 bases had no gene match. The CDR3 length is 15 residues.

The CDR3 here is CSARPRGSNDNEQFF. The CDR3 DNA follows: TGCAGTGCCAGGCCCCGGGGTAGTAACGACAATGAGCAGTTCTTC. The V call is TRBV20-1, the J call TRBJ2-1; D is perhaps TRBD2 (5 bases). Per the germline V gene, CDR1 is DFQATT and CDR2 is SNEGSKA (reference sequence). The CDR3 covers 15 residues. Trimming took 6 bases from V and 5 from J, leaving 20 bases between them.

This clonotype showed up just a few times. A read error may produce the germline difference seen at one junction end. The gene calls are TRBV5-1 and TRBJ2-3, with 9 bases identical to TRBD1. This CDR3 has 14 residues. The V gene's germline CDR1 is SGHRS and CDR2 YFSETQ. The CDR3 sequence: CASSGGQGTDTQYF. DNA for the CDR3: TGTGCCAGCAGCGGAGGACAGGGGACAGATACGCAGTATTTT.

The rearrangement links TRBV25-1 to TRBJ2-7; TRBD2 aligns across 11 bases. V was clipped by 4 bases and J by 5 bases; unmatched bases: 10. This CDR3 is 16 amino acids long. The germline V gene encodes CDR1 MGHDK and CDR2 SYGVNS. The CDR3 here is CASSGLAGGSDNEQYF. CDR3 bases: TGTGCCAGCAGTGGGCTAGCGGGAGGAAGCGACAACGAGCAGTACTTC.